This record covers a single T cell receptor beta chain. The data are from a study of blood T cell repertoires in COVID-19. Across the study: The cDNA or gDNA used as material had been derived from T cells, B-cell-depleted T cells, or PBMCs.

Authors' processing steps: Estimation of nucleated cell counts was performed using reference gene primer amplification. Assay: immunoSEQ multiplex PCR; the TCRdb copy retains only in-frame clones and omits some. The D gene and trimming were derived from the DNA, and the V and J assignments and clone size from that table. Of tens of thousands of clones in the sample, around 81% are singletons; the top ten hold around 40%. The sample was peripheral blood. The source is a man aged 80 or over with acute or convalescent COVID-19.

DNA of the CDR3: TGTGCCAGCAGCGGACAGCCGTTGAGGACAGATACGCAGTATTTT. Its protein product is CASSGQPLRTDTQYF. The chain combines TRBV14 with TRBJ2-3, with D perhaps matching TRBD1 (6 bases). The V end was cut by 5 bases, the J end by 3 bases, with 15 bases between. This CDR3 region has 15 residues. Germline CDR1 SGHDN, CDR2 FVKESK.